This record concerns one T cell receptor beta chain sequence. Authors' analysis steps: Amplified reference gene primers provided the basis for estimating nucleated cell counts. This table comes from immunoSEQ multiplex PCR, and its TCRdb copy is limited to in-frame clones, with some not included. V and J calls and clone size are those listed in that table; D and trimming were worked out from the DNA. The repertoire holds 48,000 or so clones, with over 65% as singletons. This entry comes from a study of blood T cell repertoires in COVID-19. The source of this sequence is a woman aged 55-69 years with acute or convalescent COVID-19. The specimen sequenced was peripheral blood.

The CDR3 coding sequence is TGTGCCAGCAGCTTGGGAGGGACAGGGGGCAGGGGCACTGAAGCTTTCTTT. Its protein product is CASSLGGTGGRGTEAFF. The rearrangement joins TRBV5-4 to TRBJ1-1, with TRBD1 identical over 12 bases. This CDR3 has 17 amino acids. Germline V gives CDR1 SGHNT, CDR2 YYREEE (reference sequence). V lost 0 bases to trimming and J lost 4 bases; unmatched junction nucleotides: 7.